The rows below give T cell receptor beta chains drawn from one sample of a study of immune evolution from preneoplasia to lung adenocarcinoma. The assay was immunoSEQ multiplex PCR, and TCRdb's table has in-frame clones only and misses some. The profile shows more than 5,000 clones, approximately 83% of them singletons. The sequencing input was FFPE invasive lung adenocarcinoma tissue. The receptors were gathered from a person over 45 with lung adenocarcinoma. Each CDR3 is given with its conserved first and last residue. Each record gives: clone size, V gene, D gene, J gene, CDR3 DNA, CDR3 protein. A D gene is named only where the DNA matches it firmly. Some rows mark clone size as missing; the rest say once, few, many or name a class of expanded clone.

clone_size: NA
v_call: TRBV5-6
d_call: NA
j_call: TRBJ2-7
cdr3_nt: TGTGCCAGCAGTGGGGGGGCGGCTCTATCCTACGAGCAGTACTTC
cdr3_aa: CASSGGAALSYEQYF

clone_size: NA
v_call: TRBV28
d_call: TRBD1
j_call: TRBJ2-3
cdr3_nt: TGTGCCAGCAGAACTAGACAGGGACACACAGATACGCAGTATTTT
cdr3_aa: CASRTRQGHTDTQYF

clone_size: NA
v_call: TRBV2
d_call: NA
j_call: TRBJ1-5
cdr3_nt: TGTGCCAGCAGTGAGCGGACCGGGACGGAGCCCCAGCATTTT
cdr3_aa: CASSERTGTEPQHF

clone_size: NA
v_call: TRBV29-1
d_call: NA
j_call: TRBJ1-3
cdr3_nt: TGCAGCGTTGCCCAGGACTCTGGAAACACCATATATTTT
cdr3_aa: CSVAQDSGNTIYF

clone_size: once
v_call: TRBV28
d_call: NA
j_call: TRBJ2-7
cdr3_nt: TGTGCCAGCTACTCGTTAGCGGACTCCTACGAGCAGTACTTC
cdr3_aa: CASYSLADSYEQYF

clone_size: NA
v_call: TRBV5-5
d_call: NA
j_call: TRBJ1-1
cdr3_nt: TGTGCCAGCAGCTTGGGTTCTGAAGCTTTCTTT
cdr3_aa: CASSLGSEAFF

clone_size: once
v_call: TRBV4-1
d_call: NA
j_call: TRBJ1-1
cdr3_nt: TGCGCCAGCAGCCAAGGGACAGTGAACACTGAAGCTTTCTTT
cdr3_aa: CASSQGTVNTEAFF

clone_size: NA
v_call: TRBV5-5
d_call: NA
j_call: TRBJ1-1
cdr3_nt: TGTGCCAGCAGCTTATACGGCAATTTGAACACTGAAGCTTTCTTT
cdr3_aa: CASSLYGNLNTEAFF

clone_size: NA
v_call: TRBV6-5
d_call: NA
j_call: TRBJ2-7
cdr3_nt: TGTGCCAGCAGTAAAGCATACGAGCAGTACTTC
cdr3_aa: CASSKAYEQYF

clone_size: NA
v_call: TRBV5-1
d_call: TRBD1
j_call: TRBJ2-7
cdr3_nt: TGCGCCAGCAGCCCGGGCCCCGGACAGGACTACGAGCAGTACTTC
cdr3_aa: CASSPGPGQDYEQYF

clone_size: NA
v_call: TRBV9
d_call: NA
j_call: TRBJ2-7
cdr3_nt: TGTGCCAGCGGCTTCGATCTCGAGCAGTACTTC
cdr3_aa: CASGFDLEQYF

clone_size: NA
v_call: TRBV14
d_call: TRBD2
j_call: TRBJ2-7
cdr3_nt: TGTGCCAGCAGCCCTGGAACTAGCGGGGCACCTACGAGGCAGTACTTC
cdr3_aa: CASSPGTSGAPTRQYF

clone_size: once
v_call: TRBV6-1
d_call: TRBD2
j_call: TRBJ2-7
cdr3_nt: TGTGCCAGCAACGAAGCCGGTAGCGGGGGCTACGAGCAGTACTTC
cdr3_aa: CASNEAGSGGYEQYF

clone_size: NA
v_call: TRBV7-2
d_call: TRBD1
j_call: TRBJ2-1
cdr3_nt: TGTGCCAGCAGCGCGTGGACAGGGAATGAGCAGTTCTTC
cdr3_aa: CASSAWTGNEQFF

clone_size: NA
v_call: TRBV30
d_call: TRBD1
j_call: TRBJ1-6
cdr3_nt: TGTGCCTGGAGTGCCCAGTCAGGGGGAAGTTCACCCCTCCACTTT
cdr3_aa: CAWSAQSGGSSPLHF

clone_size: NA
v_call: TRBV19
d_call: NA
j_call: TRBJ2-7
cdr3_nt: TGTGCCAGTAGTTCGGCAGGTCCCTACGAGCAGTACTTC
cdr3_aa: CASSSAGPYEQYF

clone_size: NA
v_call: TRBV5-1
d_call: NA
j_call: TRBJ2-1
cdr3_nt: TGCGCCAGCAGCTTCGTGGACACCACTGGGGACAATGAGCAGTTCTTC
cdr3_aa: CASSFVDTTGDNEQFF

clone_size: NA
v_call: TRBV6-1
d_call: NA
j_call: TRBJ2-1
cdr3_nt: TGTGCCAGCTACGTGGGGAATGAGCAGTTCTTC
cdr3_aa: CASYVGNEQFF

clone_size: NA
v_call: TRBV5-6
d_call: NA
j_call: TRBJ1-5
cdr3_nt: TGTGCCAGCAGCTTGGGGCAGCTTAATCAGCCCCAGCATTTT
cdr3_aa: CASSLGQLNQPQHF

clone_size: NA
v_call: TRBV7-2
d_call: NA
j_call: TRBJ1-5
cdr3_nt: TGTGCCAGCAGCTTAGAGGTGGGTCAGCCCCAGCATTTT
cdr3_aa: CASSLEVGQPQHF

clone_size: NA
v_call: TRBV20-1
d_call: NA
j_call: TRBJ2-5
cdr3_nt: TGCAGTGCTAGAGAGGGTGAGACCCAGTACTTC
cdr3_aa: CSAREGETQYF

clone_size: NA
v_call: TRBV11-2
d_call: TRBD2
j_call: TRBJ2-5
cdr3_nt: TGTGCCAGCAGCACCGGACGGGGGGATCAAGAGACCCAGTACTTC
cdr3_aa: CASSTGRGDQETQYF

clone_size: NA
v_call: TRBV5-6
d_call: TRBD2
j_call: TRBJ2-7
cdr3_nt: TGTGCCAGCAGCTTGGGGCTAGCGGGGGCCTCCTACGAGCAGTACTTC
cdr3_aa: CASSLGLAGASYEQYF

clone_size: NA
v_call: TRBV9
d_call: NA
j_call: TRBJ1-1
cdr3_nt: TGTGCCAGCAGCGTAGCTCCGCATGATCGTAGGGTGGACACTGAAGCTTTCTTT
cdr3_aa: CASSVAPHDRRVDTEAFF

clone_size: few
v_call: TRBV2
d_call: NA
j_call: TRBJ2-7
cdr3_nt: TGTGCCAGCAGAGATCAGGATCGTCCCTTGGGCGAGCAGTACTTC
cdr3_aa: CASRDQDRPLGEQYF

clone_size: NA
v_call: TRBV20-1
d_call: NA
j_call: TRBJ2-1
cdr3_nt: TGCAGTGCTAGAGGAAACAGCGAGCAGTTCTTC
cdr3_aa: CSARGNSEQFF

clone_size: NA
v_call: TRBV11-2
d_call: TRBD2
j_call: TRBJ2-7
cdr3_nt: TGTGCCAGCGGAGCGGGAGCCAACTACGAGCAGTACTTC
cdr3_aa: CASGAGANYEQYF

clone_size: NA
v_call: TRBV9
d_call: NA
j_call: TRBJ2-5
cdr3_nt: TGTGCCAGCAGCGTAGGGGGAAACCAAGAGACCCAGTACTTC
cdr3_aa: CASSVGGNQETQYF

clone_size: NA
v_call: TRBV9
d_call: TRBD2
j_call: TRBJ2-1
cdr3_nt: TGTGCCAGCAGCGAGGGACTAGCGGCTCTTACCTACAATGAGCAGTTCTTC
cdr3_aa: CASSEGLAALTYNEQFF

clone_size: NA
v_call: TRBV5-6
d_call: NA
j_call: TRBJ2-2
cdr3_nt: TGTGCCAGCAGCGGACTACGGACCGGGGAGCTGTTTTTT
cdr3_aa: CASSGLRTGELFF

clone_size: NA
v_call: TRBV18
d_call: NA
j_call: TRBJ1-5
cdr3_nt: TGTGCCAGCTCACCTTCGAGCTATCAGCCCCAGCATTTT
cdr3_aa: CASSPSSYQPQHF

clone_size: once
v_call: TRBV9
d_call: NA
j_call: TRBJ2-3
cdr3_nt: TGTGCCAGCAGCGCGGGAAGGTACACAGATACGCAGTATTTT
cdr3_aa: CASSAGRYTDTQYF

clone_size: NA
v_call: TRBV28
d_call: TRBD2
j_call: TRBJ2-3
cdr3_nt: TGTGCCAGCAGTACCTCAACTAGCGGGAGTCAGTATTTT
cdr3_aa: CASSTSTSGSQYF

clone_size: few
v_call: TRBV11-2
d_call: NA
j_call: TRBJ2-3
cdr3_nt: TGTGCCAGCAGCCCAATGGGTGCCTATGTCGAAGAGTTCACAGATACGCAGTATTTT
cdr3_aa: CASSPMGAYVEEFTDTQYF

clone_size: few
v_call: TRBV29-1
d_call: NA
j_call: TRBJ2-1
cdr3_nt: TGCAGCGTTGAAAGTCCCGACAGGCGAACCTACAATGAGCAGTTCTTC
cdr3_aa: CSVESPDRRTYNEQFF

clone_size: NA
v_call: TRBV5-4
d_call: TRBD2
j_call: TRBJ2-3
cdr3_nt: TGTGCCAGCAGCTCCTCCGGGACTAGCGGAGCCAGAGATACGCAGTATTTT
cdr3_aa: CASSSSGTSGARDTQYF

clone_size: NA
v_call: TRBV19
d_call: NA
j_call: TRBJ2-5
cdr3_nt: TGTGCCAGTGGCGTCCGGGGTAAGGTTCCAGAGACCCAGTACTTC
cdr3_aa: CASGVRGKVPETQYF